The rows below give T cell receptor beta chains drawn from one sample of a study of T cell responses to AZD1222 COVID-19 vaccine. Clones were sequenced by immunoSEQ multiplex PCR, and TCRdb holds only the in-frame ones, with some missing. The sample gives around 150,000 clones, approximately 90% of which show up once; 5% is in the top ten. Specimen: peripheral blood, collected on day 0 of AZD1222 vaccination. The receptors derive from an adult in good health. Both conserved end residues are part of each CDR3. A D gene is named only where the DNA matches it firmly. Rows may omit the clone size; those that give it use once, few, many or a size class.

CDR3aa	CDR3nt	j_gene	v_gene	abundance	d_gene
CASSIGGGAGNSPLHF	TGTGCCAGCAGCATAGGAGGGGGCGCGGGAAATTCACCCCTCCACTTT	TRBJ1-6	TRBV28	NA	TRBD1
CASAGTGHYEQYF	TGTGCCAGTGCCGGGACAGGGCACTACGAGCAGTACTTC	TRBJ2-7	TRBV6-5	NA	TRBD1
CASRRGGGPGNQPQHF	TGTGCCAGCAGACGCGGAGGAGGACCGGGCAATCAGCCCCAGCATTTT	TRBJ1-5	TRBV2	NA	NA
CASSGHEQYF	TGCGCCAGCAGTGGCCACGAGCAGTACTTC	TRBJ2-7	TRBV4-1	NA	NA
CASSLNLNTEAFF	TGTGCCAGCAGTTTAAACCTGAACACTGAAGCTTTCTTT	TRBJ1-1	TRBV28	NA	NA
CASRLTGNYNSPLHF	TGTGCCAGCAGACTAACAGGGAATTATAATTCACCCCTCCACTTT	TRBJ1-6	TRBV27	NA	NA
CASSLAGQTYNEQFF	TGCGCCAGCAGCTTGGCTGGACAGACTTACAATGAGCAGTTCTTC	TRBJ2-1	TRBV5-1	NA	NA
CASSLAGASGRSGELFF	TGTGCCAGCAGCCTAGCGGGTGCTAGCGGGAGGTCCGGGGAGCTGTTTTTT	TRBJ2-2	TRBV7-8	NA	TRBD2
CASSRTGALDEQYF	TGTGCCAGCAGTCGGACAGGGGCCCTTGACGAGCAGTACTTC	TRBJ2-7	TRBV6-2/TRBV6-3	NA	TRBD1
CASSPGTVRNSPLHF	TGTGCCAGCAGCCCAGGGACAGTTAGAAATTCACCCCTCCACTTT	TRBJ1-6	TRBV7-2	NA	TRBD1
CASSLDRGTAYETQYF	TGTGCCAGCAGCCTCGACCGTGGGACAGCTTACGAGACCCAGTACTTC	TRBJ2-5	TRBV11-1	NA	TRBD1
CASSYSRRLTPNYGYTF	TGTGCCAGCAGTTATTCCCGCCGATTGACACCTAACTATGGCTACACCTTC	TRBJ1-2	TRBV6-2/TRBV6-3	NA	NA
CASSLGGGFYGYTF	TGTGCCAGCAGCTTAGGGGGGGGCTTCTATGGCTACACCTTC	TRBJ1-2	TRBV7-2	NA	NA
CASSLDGYEQYF	TGTGCCAGCAGCCTTGACGGCTACGAGCAGTACTTC	TRBJ2-7	TRBV6-5	NA	NA
CASSTSGATDTQYF	TGTGCCAGCAGCACCTCTGGGGCCACAGATACGCAGTATTTT	TRBJ2-3	TRBV9	NA	NA
CATSRVKYSGQGYRGFNSPLHF	TGTGCCACCAGCAGAGTAAAGTATTCGGGACAGGGATATAGGGGCTTTAATTCACCCCTCCACTTT	TRBJ1-6	TRBV15	NA	TRBD1
CASSLHRGETNEQFF	TGTGCCAGCAGTCTTCACAGGGGGGAAACCAATGAGCAGTTCTTC	TRBJ2-1	TRBV6-5	NA	TRBD1
CASSPGLTSLEQYF	TGTGCCAGCAGTCCCGGACTAACCTCTCTGGAGCAGTACTTC	TRBJ2-7	TRBV6-5	NA	NA
CASSELAEANEQFF	TGTGCCAGCAGTGAACTAGCGGAGGCCAATGAGCAGTTCTTC	TRBJ2-1	TRBV2	once	TRBD2
CASSLHIGSPLHF	TGTGCCAGCAGCCTCCATATCGGTTCACCCCTCCACTTT	TRBJ1-6	TRBV6-2/TRBV6-3	NA	NA
CSSGGGADTQYF	TGTTCTTCTGGTGGGGGCGCAGATACGCAGTATTTT	TRBJ2-3	TRBV28	NA	NA
CASSLMARADTQYF	TGTGCCAGCAGTTTAATGGCGCGGGCAGATACGCAGTATTTT	TRBJ2-3	TRBV27	NA	NA
CASSASPNTEAFF	TGTGCCAGCAGCGCCAGCCCCAACACTGAAGCTTTCTTT	TRBJ1-1	TRBV7-2	NA	NA
CASSYSITSGHEQYF	TGTGCCAGCAGTTACTCGATAACTAGCGGGCACGAGCAGTACTTC	TRBJ2-7	TRBV6-2/TRBV6-3	NA	TRBD2
CATDTGGGSYNEQFF	TGTGCCACAGACACAGGGGGAGGGTCCTACAATGAGCAGTTCTTC	TRBJ2-1	TRBV10-3	NA	NA
CASSQEGSPYEQYF	TGCGCCAGCAGCCAAGAAGGCAGTCCCTACGAGCAGTACTTC	TRBJ2-7	TRBV4-1	NA	NA
CASSSPPDGDTEAFF	TGTGCCAGCAGTTCCCCCCCGGACGGAGACACTGAAGCTTTCTTT	TRBJ1-1	TRBV6-2/TRBV6-3	NA	NA
CASSQEGSGWGSGNTIYF	TGTGCCAGCAGCCAAGAAGGTTCGGGATGGGGGTCAGGAAACACCATATATTTT	TRBJ1-3	TRBV4-2	NA	NA
CASSWGQGGQPQHF	TGTGCCAGCAGTTGGGGACAGGGGGGTCAGCCCCAGCATTTT	TRBJ1-5	TRBV5-8	NA	TRBD1
CASSPSGGMNTEAFF	TGTGCCAGCAGCCCCTCGGGGGGTATGAACACTGAAGCTTTCTTT	TRBJ1-1	TRBV3-1/TRBV3-2	once	NA
CASRDSLNYGYTF	TGTGCCAGCAGGGACAGTCTTAACTATGGCTACACCTTC	TRBJ1-2	TRBV7-9	few	NA
CASSPGLAGGFQETQYF	TGTGCCAGCAGCCCCGGACTAGCGGGAGGGTTCCAAGAGACCCAGTACTTC	TRBJ2-5	TRBV6-2/TRBV6-3	few	TRBD2
CASSRTSSNTEAFF	TGCGCCAGCAGCCGTACATCATCGAACACTGAAGCTTTCTTT	TRBJ1-1	TRBV4-1	NA	NA
CASSGSGSLAYNEQFF	TGTGCCAGCAGCGGGAGCGGCAGCCTCGCCTACAATGAGCAGTTCTTC	TRBJ2-1	TRBV9	NA	NA
CASSYSKEQYF	TGTGCCAGCAGTTACTCGAAAGAGCAGTACTTC	TRBJ2-7	TRBV6-5	once	NA
CASSANRGTGELFF	TGTGCCAGCAGTGCGAACAGAGGCACCGGGGAGCTGTTTTTT	TRBJ2-2	TRBV2	once	NA
CASSSMGVGYTF	TGTGCCAGCAGCTCCATGGGGGTTGGCTACACCTTC	TRBJ1-2	TRBV7-2	NA	NA
CSVENARESAFIDTQYF	TGCAGCGTTGAAAATGCCCGGGAGTCCGCTTTCATCGATACGCAGTATTTT	TRBJ2-3	TRBV29-1	NA	NA
CASSVQTSGAYEQYF	TGTGCCAGCAGCGTTCAGACTAGCGGTGCCTACGAGCAGTACTTC	TRBJ2-7	TRBV11-1	NA	TRBD2
CASRPNTGELFF	TGTGCCAGCAGGCCCAACACCGGGGAGCTGTTTTTT	TRBJ2-2	TRBV7-9	NA	NA